The present T cell receptor (beta chain) was sequenced within a study of response to subunit inactivated influenza vaccine. Remarks on this clonotype: As yet, its antigen is unknown.

Findings and caveats of the study: The authors offered the suggestion that each seasonal influenza vaccination recruits few new T cells.

With V trimmed by 10 bases and J by 0 bases, 12 bases remained unmatched. This CDR3 region has 17 residues. MiXCR, applied by TCRdb to the RT-PCR reads, yields one record per CDR3 protein. Counted here are 650,000 to 800,000 distinct CDR3 sequences, 11% to 15% occurring once; the ten biggest clones make up 6.5% to 8.5%. This specimen consisted of PBMCs from blood, obtained approximately 15 days before vaccination. This TCR came from a middle-aged man who received an inactivated influenza vaccine. The chain employs TRBV12-3 or TRBV12-4 and TRBJ2-6, with 7 nucleotides matching TRBD1. The CDR3 region has the DNA TGTGCCACCCATCCGGACAGGTTCCGCTCTGGGGCCAACGTCCTGACTTTC. Encoded protein: CATHPDRFRSGANVLTF.